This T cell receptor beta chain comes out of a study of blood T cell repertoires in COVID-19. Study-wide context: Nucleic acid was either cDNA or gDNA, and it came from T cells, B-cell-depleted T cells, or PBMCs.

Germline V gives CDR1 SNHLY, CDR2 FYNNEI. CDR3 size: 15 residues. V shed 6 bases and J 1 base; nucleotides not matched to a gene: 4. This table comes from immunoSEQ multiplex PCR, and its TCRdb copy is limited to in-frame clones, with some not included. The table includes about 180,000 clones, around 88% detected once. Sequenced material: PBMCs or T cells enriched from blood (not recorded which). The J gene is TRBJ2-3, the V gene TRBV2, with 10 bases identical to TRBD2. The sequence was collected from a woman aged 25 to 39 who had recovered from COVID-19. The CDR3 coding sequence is TGTGCCAGCAGCGCCGGGACTAGCGGCACAGATACGCAGTATTTT. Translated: CASSAGTSGTDTQYF.